Below are 22 T cell receptor beta chains sequenced from a single sample in a study of blood T cell repertoires in COVID-19. Clones were read by immunoSEQ multiplex PCR, and TCRdb kept only the in-frame ones, dropping some. The sample has roughly 150,000 clones, about 80% seen once. The sequencing input was peripheral blood. The origin of the receptors is a woman of 80 years or more with acute or convalescent COVID-19.

This clone has a handful of counts. The rearrangement links TRBV3-1 (or the pseudogene TRBV3-2) to TRBJ1-1; 8 bases match TRBD1. CDR3 length: 17 residues. V gave up 1 base and J gave up 5 bases; unmatched junction bases: 12. CDR1 LGHDT and CDR2 YNNKEL come from the germline V gene (reference sequence). CDR3 region: CASSQVLTGVLSTEAFF. The CDR3 coding sequence is TGTGCCAGCAGCCAAGTTTTGACAGGGGTATTGTCTACTGAAGCTTTCTTT.

This clone was seen a few times. This chain links TRBV12-3 or TRBV12-4 with TRBJ1-5, with D perhaps TRBD1 (5 bases). The CDR3 is 12 residues long. V lost 5 bases and J 6 bases, leaving 8 bases between the germline ends. For the CDR3, the DNA is TGTGCCAGCAGTGACAGTGTTCAGCCCCAGCATTTT. As protein: CASSDSVQPQHF.

J is TRBJ2-7 and V is TRBV5-1, with 14 bases fitting TRBD2. After removal of 4 bases from V and 0 bases from J, the junction contained 6 bases not matched to a gene. The length of the CDR3 is 17 residues. CDR1 is SGHRS, CDR2 YFSETQ, per germline. CDR3 in amino acids: CASSPGLAGGASYEQYF. The DNA for the CDR3 is TGCGCCAGCAGCCCAGGACTAGCGGGGGGCGCCTCCTACGAGCAGTACTTC.

The chain uses TRBV7-2 and TRBJ2-5; D perhaps matches TRBD2 (6 bases). Germline V lookup: CDR1 SGHTA, CDR2 FQGNSA. Trimming removed 3 bases from V and 5 bases from J, with 13 bases in between. This CDR3 comprises 14 residues. The CDR3 DNA reads TGTGCCAGCAGCTTCCCGGGGGTCTCGGAGACCCAGTACTTC. It translates to CASSFPGVSETQYF.

The chain employs TRBV6-6 and TRBJ2-4; D may be TRBD1 (5 bases). With 6 bases removed from V and 1 base from J, the gap between germline ends came to 13 bases. This CDR3 spans 15 amino acids. Germline CDR1 and CDR2: MNHNY and SVGAGI (reference sequence). The CDR3 region has the DNA TGTGCCAGCAGACGCACAGGAGAGGCCAAAAACATTCAGTACTTC. Translated, it gives CASRRTGEAKNIQYF.

The chain carries TRBV11-2 and TRBJ2-1, with 8 bases aligning to TRBD1. The CDR3 consists of 17 residues. Trimming removed 0 bases from V and 10 bases from J; junction bases left unmatched: 14. Germline V gives CDR1 SGHAT, CDR2 FQNNGV. The CDR3 sequence is CASSLDSQGAFSREQFF. Written as DNA, the CDR3 is TGTGCCAGCAGCTTAGACAGTCAGGGGGCTTTTTCTCGGGAGCAGTTCTTC.

The gene calls are TRBV7-2 and TRBJ1-1; tentative D call: TRBD1 (5 bases). Germline V gene sequence: CDR1 SGHTA, CDR2 FQGNSA. Deletions cut 2 bases from V and 1 base from J, with 8 bases between. This CDR3 contains 14 residues. Written as DNA, the CDR3 is TGTGCCAGCAGCTTAACCAGGGCGAACACTGAAGCTTTCTTT. Residues: CASSLTRANTEAFF.

The rearrangement joins TRBV5-1 to TRBJ1-1; 7 bases fit TRBD1. CDR1 and CDR2 from the germline V gene are SGHRS and YFSETQ. The CDR3 length is 14 residues. V gave up 4 bases and J gave up 1 base; unmatched junction bases: 4. The CDR3 reads CASSNTGANTEAFF. CDR3 bases: TGCGCCAGCAGCAATACAGGGGCGAACACTGAAGCTTTCTTT. The variable domain in full, with the rest retrieved from reference TRBV5-1 and TRBJ1-1, is KAGVTQTPRYLIKTRGQQVTLSCSPISGHRSVSWYQQTPGQGLQFLFEYFSETQRNKGNFPGRFSGRQFSNSRSEMNVSTLELGDSALYLCASSNTGANTEAFFGQGTRLTVV.

This clone was seen just once. The rearrangement links TRBV7-8 to TRBJ2-2; 8 bases line up with TRBD1. CDR3 length: 15 amino acids. Germline V gene data show CDR1 as SGHVS and CDR2 as FQNEAQ. V was clipped by 5 bases and J by 4 bases; unmatched bases: 6. The CDR3 bases are TGTGCCAGCAGCGGACGGACAGGGAGCACCGGGGAGCTGTTTTTT. This codes for CASSGRTGSTGELFF.

The chain uses TRBV7-8 and TRBJ2-2; 9 nucleotides align to TRBD1. The CDR3 consists of 19 residues. Germline values: CDR1 SGHVS, CDR2 FQNEAQ. The J segment lost 1 base and the V segment lost 3 bases, leaving 12 bases of the junction unmatched. CDR3: CASSLFWSGGQGNTGELFF. CDR3 DNA: TGTGCCAGCAGCTTGTTTTGGTCGGGGGGACAGGGGAACACCGGGGAGCTGTTTTTT.

The rearrangement joins TRBV7-9 to TRBJ2-1; possibly TRBD1 for D (6 bases). This CDR3 contains 15 residues. Germline loops: CDR1 SEHNR, CDR2 FQNEAQ (reference sequence). Deletions cut 3 bases from V and 10 bases from J, with 19 bases between. The CDR3 coding sequence is TGTGCCAGCAGCTTTGGGGGCCTTACAGCCTGGGAGCAGTTCTTC. Translated, it gives CASSFGGLTAWEQFF.

This chain uses TRBV5-1 with TRBJ2-7, with TRBD1 matching 7 bases. CDR1 and CDR2 from the germline V gene are SGHRS and YFSETQ. J gave up 5 bases and V 4 bases, and 12 bases lay outside the gene matches. The CDR3 is 15 residues long. The CDR3 nucleotides are TGCGCCAGCAGCCCCACCCAGGGGGTGAAAAACGAGCAGTACTTC. This codes for CASSPTQGVKNEQYF.

This rearrangement joins TRBV19 to TRBJ2-1, with 7 bases that match TRBD1. V shed 2 bases, J shed 8 bases, and the junction held 9 bases outside the gene matches. CDR1 is LNHDA and CDR2 is SQIVND in the germline V gene (reference sequence). The CDR3 totals 15 residues. CDR3 sequence (DNA): TGTGCCAGTAGTATACGGAGGACAGGTAGGGATGAGCAGTTCTTC. Protein sequence: CASSIRRTGRDEQFF.

This clone was found once. This rearrangement joins TRBV23-1 to TRBJ1-2, with a possible D match to TRBD1 (6 bases). TRBV23-1 is identified as an open reading frame with a role that is uncertain. The V end was cut by 0 bases, the J end by 1 base, with 15 bases between. The CDR3 spans 17 residues. This CDR3 is CASSQSPQGGDNYGYTF. In DNA, the CDR3 is TGCGCCAGCAGTCAATCCCCCCAAGGGGGGGATAACTATGGCTACACCTTC.

This clone was seen only a few times. The chain links TRBV7-9 to TRBJ1-3; possible D gene TRBD1, 6 bases. There are 13 residues in the CDR3. V was shortened by 4 bases and J by 5 bases, with 9 bases between the two germline ends. Germline V CDR1 and CDR2: SEHNR, FQNEAQ (reference sequence). The CDR3 sequence: CASSWGQRNTIYF. The CDR3 DNA is TGTGCCAGCAGCTGGGGACAAAGAAACACCATATATTTT.

Written as DNA, the CDR3 is TGTGCCAGCAGTGAACTGGCTGTGGGAGCTAGCACAGATACGCAGTATTTT. Protein: CASSELAVGASTDTQYF. V is TRBV6-1 and J is TRBJ2-3; possibly TRBD2 for D (5 bases). This CDR3 contains 17 residues. Germline V gives CDR1 MNHNS, CDR2 SASEGT. The V and J ends lost 2 bases and 0 bases respectively, with 15 bases between them.

The V gene is TRBV14, the J gene TRBJ2-5; no definite D call. Trimming left V 4 bases short and J 5 bases short, with 17 bases between. Germline-derived CDR1 and CDR2 are SGHDN and FVKESK. The CDR3 has 15 residues. CDR3 DNA sequence: TGTGCCAGCAGCCCGAGCCTTAACCAAGAGGAGACCCAGTACTTC. The encoded protein is CASSPSLNQEETQYF. The full variable domain, its missing parts supplied by reference TRBV14 and TRBJ2-5, is EAGVTQFPSHSVIEKGQTVTLRCDPISGHDNLYWYRRVMGKEIKFLLHFVKESKQDESGMPNNRFLAERTGGTYSTLKVQPAELEDSGVYFCASSPSLNQEETQYFGPGTRLLVL.

In this sample, this clone turned up a few times. The rearrangement links TRBV9 to TRBJ2-7; D is possibly TRBD1 (5 bases). Between the trimmed V and J ends, which lost 2 bases and 3 bases, there was a span of 12 bases. CDR1 SGDLS and CDR2 YYNGEE come from the germline V gene. This CDR3 comprises 14 residues. Here the CDR3 reads CASSVGTGDYEQYF. DNA of the CDR3: TGTGCCAGCAGCGTCGGCACAGGCGACTACGAGCAGTACTTC.

The chain is built from TRBV11-3 and TRBJ2-7; TRBD2 aligns across 13 bases. The CDR3 length is 16 residues. Per the germline V gene, CDR1 is SGHNT and CDR2 is YENEEA. V was clipped by 1 base and J by 2 bases; unmatched bases: 2. Here the CDR3 reads CASSLALAGGPYEQYF. The CDR3 region has the DNA TGTGCCAGCAGCTTAGCACTAGCGGGAGGGCCCTACGAGCAGTACTTC.

The chain recombines TRBV6-5 with TRBJ2-5, with D tentatively TRBD1 (6 bases). V lost 6 bases and J lost 2, with 16 bases in between. This CDR3 region has 15 residues. The germline CDR1 and CDR2 sequences are MNHEY and SVGAGI. The CDR3 region is CASSLFGTRQETQYF. The CDR3 DNA is TGTGCCAGCAGCCTTTTCGGGACAAGACAAGAGACCCAGTACTTC.

This rearrangement joins TRBV27 to TRBJ1-2, with D hard to call. Germline lookup yields CDR1 MNHEY and CDR2 SMNVEV (reference sequence). V lost 8 bases to trimming and J lost 4 bases, with 14 bases between them. This CDR3 is built from 13 residues. This chain's CDR3 is CASGAAWSYGYTF. In DNA, the CDR3 is TGTGCCAGCGGCGCGGCCTGGAGCTATGGCTACACCTTC.

V and J are TRBV3-1 (or the pseudogene TRBV3-2) and TRBJ2-3; 8 bases fit TRBD2. The V gene's germline CDR1 is LGHDT and CDR2 YNNKEL (reference sequence). J was trimmed by 6 bases and V by 3 bases; bases with no gene match: 8. The CDR3 is made up of 15 amino acids. CDR3 sequence reads: CASSQNRGGGDTQYF. CDR3 sequence (DNA): TGTGCCAGCAGCCAGAACCGGGGGGGCGGCGATACGCAGTATTTT.